This TCR beta chain was captured in a study of regulatory T cells in long-lasting Graves disease. Study as a whole: A definition of persistent Graves' disease required over 5 years of antithyroid drugs plus positive TSH receptor antibodies.

Many counts were recorded for this clonotype. Trimming took 6 bases from V and 0 from J; bases not matched to a gene: 5. Germline V gene sequence: CDR1 LNHDA, CDR2 SQIVND (reference sequence). This CDR3 has 15 residues. As to time point: persistent/refractory GD, antithyroid drugs over 5 years with positive TRAb. PBMC-extracted RNA yielded the TCR library. CDR3 regions were amplified by Arm-PCR using iRepertoire HTBI primers to build TCR beta libraries. In TCRdb, the multiplex PCR reads were re-called with MiXCR into one record per CDR3 protein. The sample lists under 500,000 distinct CDR3 sequences, less than 25% occurring once.

The source of this sequence is a female donor with Graves disease. Sequencing used peripheral blood mononuclear cells (PBMCs), obtained when the disease was refractory, from a patient treated with antithyroid drugs. This chain joins TRBV19 and TRBJ1-2; 9 bases map to TRBD1. CDR3 in DNA: TGTGCCAGTAGCCGAGACAGGGGGACTAACTATGGCTACACCTTC. Protein: CASSRDRGTNYGYTF.